One sample yielded the 30 T cell receptor beta chains listed below, sequenced in a study of regulatory T cells in long-lasting Graves disease. Specified time point: persistent/refractory GD, antithyroid drugs over 5 years with positive TRAb. Extracted RNA from PBMCs served as the source of the TCR library. Arm-PCR of CDR3 regions and iRepertoire HTBI primers were the basis on which TCR beta libraries were built. From the multiplex PCR reads, TCRdb called clonotypes with MiXCR, one entry per CDR3 protein. The data contain around 400,000 distinct CDR3 sequences, 20% to 25% of them singletons. The sequencing used peripheral blood mononuclear cells (PBMCs), collected when the disease was refractory, from a patient treated with antithyroid drugs. Receptors originate from a female donor with Graves disease.

This clonotype was counted only a few times. The rearrangement joins TRBV28 to TRBJ2-6; 8 bases are shared with TRBD1. Germline lookup yields CDR1 MDHEN and CDR2 SYDVKM. With 5 bases clipped from V and 7 bases from J, the junction kept 28 bases outside the gene matches. The CDR3 length is 22 residues. This CDR3 is CASSHSGQGNGGFPLGANVLTF. As DNA, the CDR3 is TGTGCCAGCAGTCACTCCGGACAGGGTAATGGGGGGTTCCCTCTGGGCGCCAACGTCCTGACTTTC.

This clonotype was seen repeatedly, ten times or more. The chain has TRBV15 and TRBJ2-5; the match to TRBD2 covers 9 bases. Germline CDR1 and CDR2: LNHNV and YYDKDF (reference sequence). V was clipped by 5 bases and J by 4 bases; unmatched bases: 11. The CDR3 length is 16 residues. CDR3 bases: TGTGCCACCAGCTCCCTCGGGGGGCGGGAGGGAGAGACCCAGTACTTC. It codes for CATSSLGGREGETQYF.

The chain has TRBV29-1 and TRBJ1-2; a possible D gene is TRBD1 (6 bases). From germline, CDR1 is SQVTM and CDR2 ANQGSEA. The V gene lost 6 bases and the J gene lost 4 bases, with 21 bases spanning the gap. This CDR3 contains 15 residues. In DNA, the CDR3 is TGCAGCGTCAAACAAAACTTTATGGACAGCTATGGCTACACCTTC. This translates into CSVKQNFMDSYGYTF.

This clonotype was found a few times. CDR3 nucleotide sequence: TGCAGTGCCCCGCGCCGACTGCCCTCTGGAAACACCATATATTTT. Encoded protein: CSAPRRLPSGNTIYF. The rearrangement links TRBV20-1 to TRBJ1-3; no definite D call. Per germline, CDR1 DFQATT and CDR2 SNEGSKA (reference sequence). This CDR3 is built from 15 residues. Trimming took off 6 bases at V and 0 bases at J, with 15 bases between the two ends.

This clonotype was counted between two and nine times. The CDR3, as DNA: TGTGCCAGCAGCTTAATGGGACTAGCGAAGTACAATGAGCAGTTCTTC. It encodes CASSLMGLAKYNEQFF. The chain employs TRBV11-2 and TRBJ2-1; 10 bases match TRBD2. Germline V gene lookup returns CDR1 SGHAT and CDR2 FQNNGV. V lost 2 bases, J lost 4 bases, and 5 bases stayed unmatched. The length of the CDR3 is 16 residues.

There are many counts of this clonotype. The CDR3 region has the DNA TGTGCCAGCAGTTGGGACTCCCTGGATACGCAGTATTTT. It specifies CASSWDSLDTQYF. V usage is TRBV12-3 or TRBV12-4 and J usage is TRBJ2-3, with D perhaps matching TRBD2 (6 bases). With 4 bases removed from V and 6 bases from J, the gap between germline ends came to 11 bases. CDR3 length equals 13 residues.

A single count supports this clonotype. A far larger clone is just one base off, so this is likely a read error. The chain uses TRBV7-3 and TRBJ2-5; D assignment may be TRBD1 or TRBD2 (5 bases each). Between the trimmed V and J ends, which lost 3 bases and 4 bases, there was a span of 15 bases. The CDR3 loop spans 15 amino acids. Germline V CDR1 and CDR2: SGHTA, FQGTGA. The CDR3 loop is CASSFNPGSRETQYF. The DNA for the CDR3 is TGTGCCAGCAGCTTCAATCCAGGGAGCCGAGAGACCCAGTACTTC.

This clonotype was observed at least ten times. V gene TRBV27 combines with J gene TRBJ2-5; D might be TRBD1 or TRBD2, each matching 5 bases. CDR1 and CDR2 (germline): MNHEY, SMNVEV (reference sequence). There are 14 residues in the CDR3. The ends were cut back, 5 bases at V and 5 bases at J, with 15 bases in the middle. The CDR3, as DNA: TGTGCCAGCAGTACCAGAGACAGAGGGGAGACCCAGTACTTC. Residues: CASSTRDRGETQYF.

Turning to this clonotype: A much larger clone sits a single nucleotide away, making a read error possible. J is TRBJ1-5 and V is TRBV6-2 or TRBV6-3, with TRBD1 as a possible D gene (6 bases). The CDR3 runs 16 residues. The germline V gene has CDR1 MNHEY and CDR2 SVGEGT. The DNA for the CDR3 is TGTGCCTGCAGTCAAGGGGGGGGCGGAGGTTACTTACCCCAGCATTTT. It yields the protein CACSQGGGGGYLPQHF.

The CDR3 DNA sequence: TGTGCCAGCAGCTTATATGGAGGAGGACAGGGCCGTAATCAGCCCCAGCATTTT. It is translated as CASSLYGGGQGRNQPQHF. The V gene is TRBV7-2, the J gene TRBJ1-5; 8 bases line up with TRBD1. V shed 2 bases and J 4 bases; nucleotides not matched to a gene: 13. CDR3 size: 18 residues. Germline-derived CDR1 and CDR2 are SGHTA and FQGNSA.

The chain recombines TRBV2 with TRBJ1-1; D perhaps matches TRBD1 (5 bases). The V and J ends lost 6 bases and 3 bases respectively, with 11 bases between them. The germline V gene encodes CDR1 SNHLY and CDR2 FYNNEI. The CDR3 runs to 13 residues. CDR3 in DNA: TGTGCCAGCAGGACTCGGGGGGACACTGAAGCTTTCTTT. The encoded protein is CASRTRGDTEAFF.

On this clonotype itself: Germline is not matched at one junction end, which may reflect a read error. The chain is built from TRBV20-1 and TRBJ2-7, with D possibly being TRBD2 (5 bases). The CDR3 has 15 residues. Germline V gene lookup returns CDR1 DFQATT and CDR2 SNEGSKA (reference sequence). This CDR3 is CSARVRDSENYEQYF. CDR3 coding DNA: TGCAGTGCAAGAGTTAGGGATAGCGAGAACTACGAGCAGTACTTC.

The sample holds many counts of this clonotype. V and J are TRBV6-1 and TRBJ2-4; a possible D gene is TRBD1 (5 bases). CDR1 MNHNS and CDR2 SASEGT come from the germline V gene. The CDR3 is made up of 13 amino acids. V lost 5 bases and J 7 bases, leaving 12 bases between the germline ends. The CDR3 reads CASSLPGHNIQYF. The CDR3 nucleotides read TGTGCCAGCAGTCTCCCAGGGCACAACATTCAGTACTTC.

This clonotype has more than one count but fewer than ten. The rearrangement joins TRBV19 to TRBJ2-6; D unclear. CDR1 LNHDA and CDR2 SQIVND come from the germline V gene (reference sequence). V was pared by 7 bases and J by 0 bases, with 13 bases between. The CDR3 extends over 16 amino acids. CDR3 region: CASIPTDSSGANVLTF. In DNA, the CDR3 is TGTGCCAGTATCCCGACGGATAGCTCTGGGGCCAACGTCCTGACTTTC.

The table lists this clonotype with many counts. The chain combines TRBV28 with TRBJ1-5; no clear D gene. Germline V lookup: CDR1 MDHEN, CDR2 SYDVKM. The V and J ends lost 2 bases and 6 bases respectively, with 8 bases between them. CDR3 length equals 13 residues. The CDR3 spells CASSLASGQPQHF. DNA for the CDR3: TGTGCCAGCAGTTTAGCCAGCGGTCAGCCCCAGCATTTT.

This CDR3 reads CAISPRAGTTYEQYF. CDR3 sequence (DNA): TGTGCCATCAGCCCTAGGGCAGGGACTACCTACGAGCAGTACTTC. The chain has TRBV10-3 and TRBJ2-7; 7 bases agree with TRBD2. The germline gives CDR1 ENHRY, CDR2 SYGVKD. The J segment lost 2 bases and the V segment lost 6 bases, leaving 10 bases of the junction unmatched. The CDR3 runs to 15 residues.

This clonotype was counted many times. The rearrangement joins TRBV30 to TRBJ2-7; a weak D match, TRBD1 (5 bases). CDR3 length equals 11 residues. Germline V gives CDR1 GTSNPN, CDR2 SVGIG (reference sequence). The germline V and J ends were trimmed by 8 bases and 4 bases, with 12 bases remaining between them. CDR3 in amino acids: CAPQGPYEQYF. Here the CDR3 DNA reads TGTGCCCCTCAGGGTCCGTACGAGCAGTACTTC. The variable domain in full, completed from reference TRBV30 and TRBJ2-7, reads SQTIHQWPATLVQPVGSPLSLECTVEGTSNPNLYWYRQAAGRGLQLLFYSVGIGQISSEVPQNLSASRPQDRQFILSSKKLLLSDSGFYLCAPQGPYEQYFGPGTRLTVT.

The CDR3 is CASSPTTTSDTQYF. The CDR3 nucleotides are TGTGCCAGCAGTCCTACCACGACTTCAGATACGCAGTATTTT. The rearrangement joins TRBV9 to TRBJ2-3, with unresolved D. CDR1 is SGDLS, CDR2 YYNGEE, per germline. This CDR3 spans 14 amino acids. V shed 5 bases and J shed 4 bases, with 14 bases lying between them.

J is TRBJ2-7 and V is TRBV7-2; perhaps D is TRBD1 or TRBD2 (6 bases each). Germline CDR1 reads SGHTA; CDR2 reads FQGNSA. V lost 5 bases and J lost 2, with 13 bases in between. CDR3 length: 14 amino acids. For the CDR3, the DNA is TGTGCCAGCAGCCCAAATAGGGGGGCCTACGAGCAGTACTTC. Its translation is CASSPNRGAYEQYF.

This clonotype was recorded a few times. The chain is built from TRBV15 and TRBJ2-5; D ambiguous. This CDR3 has 12 residues. V lost 0 bases to trimming and J lost 5 bases, with 4 bases between them. Looked up from germline, CDR1 is LNHNV and CDR2 is YYDKDF (reference sequence). The CDR3 DNA follows: TGTGCCACCAGCAGAGAGAGGGAGACCCAGTACTTC. Amino acids: CATSRERETQYF. Full variable domain (rest looked up from reference TRBV15 and TRBJ2-5): DAMVIQNPRYQVTQFGKPVTLSCSQTLNHNVMYWYQQKSSQAPKLLFHYYDKDFNNEADTPDNFQSRRPNTSFCFLDIRSPGLGDTAMYLCATSRERETQYFGPGTRLLVL.

This clonotype has more than one count but fewer than ten. The rearrangement joins TRBV30 to TRBJ2-2; TRBD1 aligns across 8 bases. V was clipped by 3 bases and J by 3 bases; unmatched bases: 6. From germline, CDR1 is GTSNPN and CDR2 SVGIG (reference sequence). The CDR3 contains 15 residues. CDR3 in amino acids: CAWRSQGVYTGELFF. The DNA of the CDR3 is TGTGCCTGGAGGTCACAGGGGGTGTACACCGGGGAGCTGTTTTTT.

The chain has TRBV25-1 and TRBJ2-5; tentative D call: TRBD2 (6 bases). The germline V gene encodes CDR1 MGHDK and CDR2 SYGVNS. The CDR3 runs 13 residues. With 6 bases removed from V and 7 bases from J, the gap between germline ends came to 15 bases. The CDR3 reads CASRAEGIGTQYF. The CDR3 DNA follows: TGTGCCAGCAGGGCGGAGGGAATTGGGACCCAGTACTTC. The variable domain in full, with the rest retrieved from reference TRBV25-1 and TRBJ2-5, is EADIYQTPRYLVIGTGKKITLECSQTMGHDKMYWYQQDPGMELHLIHYSYGVNSTEKGDLSSESTVSRIRTEHFPLTLESARPSHTSQYLCASRAEGIGTQYFGPGTRLLVL.

This clonotype was detected many times. This chain joins TRBV11-2 and TRBJ2-7; 7 nucleotides agree with TRBD2. V dropped 0 bases and J dropped 4; count of bases not matched to a gene: 3. The germline V gene encodes CDR1 SGHAT and CDR2 FQNNGV. There are 14 residues in the CDR3. The CDR3 bases are TGTGCCAGCAGCTTAGAGCCTAGCGGATACGAGCAGTACTTC. It codes for CASSLEPSGYEQYF.

The sample holds one count of this clonotype. The chain joins TRBV20-1 to TRBJ1-4; D gene ambiguous. Trimming removed 6 bases from V and 5 bases from J, with 4 bases in between. The CDR3 is 10 residues long. Germline loops: CDR1 DFQATT, CDR2 SNEGSKA (reference sequence). The CDR3 DNA sequence: TGCAGTGCCCCCAATGAAAAACTGTTTTTT. It yields the protein CSAPNEKLFF.

This clonotype was seen repeatedly, ten times or more. The J gene is TRBJ2-7, the V gene TRBV11-1; D gene ambiguous. Germline lookup yields CDR1 SGHAT and CDR2 FQDESV (reference sequence). Trimming removed 4 bases from V and 2 bases from J, with 9 bases in between. CDR3 length: 13 residues. In DNA form, the CDR3 reads TGTGCCAGCAGCTATGAGAGGACCTACGAGCAGTACTTC. This gives the protein CASSYERTYEQYF.

In regard to this clonotype: A clone one base away is much larger, so this may be a read error. The chain uses TRBV25-1 and TRBJ2-7; no clear D. The CDR3 length is 16 residues. V was pared by 4 bases and J by 0 bases, with 16 bases between. Germline loops: CDR1 MGHDK, CDR2 SYGVNS. The CDR3 DNA sequence: TGTGCCAGCAGTGTTCTTCGATGGTCGAGCTCCTACGAGCAGTACTTC. Protein product: CASSVLRWSSSYEQYF.

The sample holds a few counts of this clonotype. This chain connects TRBV2 to TRBJ2-1, with a possible D match to TRBD2 (5 bases). Germline V gives CDR1 SNHLY, CDR2 FYNNEI. The CDR3 runs to 14 residues. Trimming shortened V by 11 bases and J by 7 bases, and 21 bases separated the two germline ends. CDR3 in DNA: TGTGCCTCCATGCCGGGGATAATGGTTAATGAGCAGTTCTTC. Amino acids: CASMPGIMVNEQFF.

This clonotype was seen a single time. This may arise from a read error, as a much more abundant clone is one base away. Here the CDR3 omits its conserved ending phenylalanine or tryptophan, so a read error is the likely source. The rearrangement uses TRBV12-3 or TRBV12-4 and TRBJ2-2; 8 nucleotides align to TRBD1. Trimming cost V 7 bases and J 2 bases; bases outside gene matches: 6. The CDR3 runs to 15 residues. The CDR3 loop is CASIADRANTGELFL. DNA of the CDR3: TGTGCCAGCATTGCGGACAGGGCAAACACCGGGGAGCTGTTTCTT.

The chain employs TRBV4-1 and TRBJ1-4; tentative D call: TRBD1 (6 bases). CDR1 and CDR2 from the germline V gene are MGHRA and YSYEKL. The CDR3 consists of 15 residues. Trimming cost V 4 bases and J 4 bases, with 13 bases left between them. CDR3 protein: CASSPVGGFNEKLFF. The CDR3 DNA reads as TGCGCCAGCAGCCCAGTAGGGGGATTTAATGAAAAACTGTTTTTT.

Remarks on this clonotype: This could be a read error, since a much larger clone is one nucleotide away. The chain links TRBV6-1 to TRBJ2-7; possibly TRBD1 for D (6 bases). Germline loops: CDR1 MNHNS, CDR2 SASEGT. There are 16 residues in the CDR3. The CDR3 DNA follows: TGTGCCAGCATCAGGACCGGGACATTTGCTTCCTACGAGCAGTGCTTC. It is translated as CASIRTGTFASYEQCF.